These T cell receptor beta chains were read from a single sample in a study of blood T cell repertoires in COVID-19. Here immunoSEQ multiplex PCR was the method, and the copy in TCRdb shows in-frame clones only, minus some. The sample holds 250,000 to 350,000 clones, 80% to 90% seen once. Sample: PBMCs or T cells enriched from blood (not recorded which). The receptors were sampled from a woman under 30 who had recovered from COVID-19. Both conserved end residues are trimmed from each CDR3. Each record gives: V gene, J gene, D gene, CDR3 protein. D genes are given only for firm matches.

TRBV27,TRBJ1-6,-,ASSSVSYNSPLH
TRBV28,TRBJ2-7,-,ASSFPGAGTHYEQY
TRBV27,TRBJ1-1,-,ASSALWGRAEAF
TRBV2,TRBJ2-3,-,ASDWRTDTQY
TRBV7-8,TRBJ2-3,TRBD2,ASSLGGTSGTDTRY
TRBV28,TRBJ1-3,-,ASSLLQVSGNTIY
TRBV19,TRBJ2-1,-,ASSREDIRDEQF
TRBV5-6,TRBJ1-4,-,ASTSARSEKLF
TRBV5-1,TRBJ1-1,-,ASSLLAGPGGTEAF
TRBV7-8,TRBJ1-2,-,ASTNSDSPDRSGYT
TRBV11-3,TRBJ2-5,-,ASSLGLRSEETQY
TRBV7-2,TRBJ1-2,-,ASSPGAGRDGYT
TRBV7-2,TRBJ2-5,-,ASSVEAGRIEETQY
TRBV18,TRBJ1-1,-,ASCPTLPGQMNTEAF
TRBV7-7,TRBJ2-7,TRBD2,ASSQGTTDEQY
TRBV27,TRBJ2-7,-,ASSPFGSYSEQY
TRBV27,TRBJ2-2,TRBD1,ASTPRDRAFTGELF
TRBV28,TRBJ2-2,-,ASRPTAGSTGELF
TRBV19,TRBJ2-1,-,ASSISSSLRQF
TRBV9,TRBJ2-1,-,ASSVSYYNEQF
TRBV7-3,TRBJ2-3,TRBD2,ASSSGLKGSGSSGTQY
TRBV7-2,TRBJ2-7,TRBD2,ASSLFSGPAYEQY
TRBV2,TRBJ2-2,-,ACTSETNTGELF
TRBV4-1,TRBJ2-5,TRBD1,ASSRGGGQEETQY
TRBV10-3,TRBJ2-3,TRBD1,AIRGDRGGSTDTQY
TRBV4-1,TRBJ2-3,-,ASSQEQGYTDTQY
TRBV5-4,TRBJ2-5,-,ASSFTGEETQY
TRBV6-2/TRBV6-3,TRBJ2-7,-,ASSYSTASYEQY
TRBV5-4,TRBJ1-2,TRBD1,ASSPTGTGDYGYT
TRBV25-1,TRBJ2-7,-,ASSARTGWTGLSYEQY
TRBV30,TRBJ2-3,-,AWSARSGGGTQY
TRBV6-4,TRBJ2-2,-,ASSPEEMTGELF
TRBV21-1,TRBJ2-6,-,ASSKLRCSGANVLT
TRBV12-3/TRBV12-4,TRBJ2-7,TRBD2,ASRFGGDEQY
TRBV23-1,TRBJ1-1,-,AGRQDNTEAF
TRBV13,TRBJ2-5,-,ASSSVSRALETQY
TRBV29-1,TRBJ2-1,-,SVPAYNEQF
TRBV12-3/TRBV12-4,TRBJ2-6,-,ASYYSGANVLT
TRBV7-8,TRBJ1-5,TRBD1,ASSSTGGRGAQH
TRBV2,TRBJ2-3,TRBD2,ASSRPGGIADTQY
TRBV11-1,TRBJ1-2,-,ASSLGQNYGYT